Following are 27 T cell receptor beta chains from one sample sequenced in a study of T cell responses to AZD1222 COVID-19 vaccine. The data were produced by immunoSEQ multiplex PCR, yet TCRdb's version contains in-frame clones alone and is incomplete. The sample records roughly 120,000 clones, around 83% being singletons. The material was peripheral blood, obtained 28 days after the second AZD1222 dose. The receptor set was obtained from an adult who received the AZD1222 COVID-19 vaccine.

A remark on this clone: This CDR3 is also generated by other DNA sequences in the sample. The chain is built from TRBV3-1 (or the pseudogene TRBV3-2) and TRBJ2-2; 9 nucleotides line up with TRBD1. Germline V CDR1 and CDR2: LGHDT, YNNKEL (reference sequence). The V gene end was trimmed by 3 bases and the J gene end by 2 bases; junction bases not matched to a gene: 1. The CDR3 length is 15 residues. The CDR3 region has the DNA TGTGCCAGCAGCCAGGGACAGGGTAACACCGGGGAGCTGTTTTTT. It codes for CASSQGQGNTGELFF.

The CDR3, as DNA: TGTGCCAGCAGCAAAGGCGAGGCGACAGGCCTGAGCTACACCTTC. It translates to CASSKGEATGLSYTF. The rearrangement joins TRBV21-1 to TRBJ1-2; the D call TRBD1 from the table was never checked on the DNA. TRBV21-1 is a pseudogene locus. This CDR3 contains 15 residues.

V is TRBV6-5 and J is TRBJ2-3; D is uncertain. V was pared by 8 bases and J by 3 bases, with 9 bases between. This CDR3 region has 12 residues. Germline V gene lookup returns CDR1 MNHEY and CDR2 SVGAGI. This CDR3 is CASFDQTDTQYF. CDR3 in DNA: TGTGCCAGCTTCGACCAAACAGATACGCAGTATTTT.

The chain combines TRBV2 with TRBJ2-3; D is unresolved. Germline CDR1 SNHLY, CDR2 FYNNEI. This CDR3 region has 13 residues. Trimming removed 1 base at V and 7 bases at J, with 9 bases between. CDR3 DNA sequence: TGTGCCAGCAGTGAAGGCCCAGAAAATACGCAGTATTTT. Translating gives CASSEGPENTQYF.

V is TRBV6-2 or TRBV6-3 and J is TRBJ2-7, with 7 bases matching TRBD2. V dropped 2 bases and J dropped 2; count of bases not matched to a gene: 9. In germline, CDR1 is MNHEY, CDR2 SVGEGT. This CDR3 spans 16 amino acids. The CDR3 spells CASSYPPAGVAYEQYF. CDR3 nucleotides: TGTGCCAGCAGTTACCCCCCGGCGGGGGTAGCCTACGAGCAGTACTTC.

The CDR3 is CASSDVGADQPQHF. CDR3 DNA sequence: TGTGCCAGCAGTGATGTGGGGGCGGATCAGCCCCAGCATTTT. The chain carries TRBV2 and TRBJ1-5; D is possibly TRBD1 (6 bases). CDR1 and CDR2 from the germline V gene are SNHLY and FYNNEI. Trimming cost V 3 bases and J 5 bases, with 11 bases left between them. The CDR3 loop spans 14 amino acids.

The gene calls are TRBV24-1 and TRBJ1-2; D possibly corresponds to TRBD1 (5 bases). This CDR3 contains 13 residues. Germline CDR1 is KGHDR and CDR2 is SFDVKD. V was clipped by 3 bases and J by 8 bases, with 12 bases between them. The CDR3 nucleotides are TGTGCCACCAGTGATCTGGACAAACACGGCTACACCTTC. Its translation is CATSDLDKHGYTF.

The chain carries TRBV3-1 (or the pseudogene TRBV3-2) and TRBJ1-6, with TRBD1 identical over 9 bases. Germline lookup yields CDR1 LGHDT and CDR2 YNNKEL (reference sequence). There are 14 residues in the CDR3. V shed 6 bases and J 10 bases; nucleotides not matched to a gene: 7. CDR3 sequence: CASRKDRGVSPLHF. The CDR3 region has the DNA TGTGCCAGCAGAAAGGACAGGGGTGTCTCACCCCTCCACTTT.

The V and J genes are TRBV19 and TRBJ2-1, with 10 bases fitting TRBD1. This CDR3 has 15 residues. Losses at the gene ends were 5 bases for V and 3 bases for J; bases not matched to a gene: 4. Germline V CDR1 and CDR2: LNHDA, SQIVND (reference sequence). The CDR3 DNA reads as TGTGCCAGTAGTGTTGGGGACAGGGGCTACAATGAGCAGTTCTTC. Translation: CASSVGDRGYNEQFF.

V and J are TRBV5-1 and TRBJ1-1, with 9 bases that match TRBD1. The CDR3 has 14 residues. In germline, CDR1 is SGHRS, CDR2 YFSETQ. The junction had 8 bases not matched to a gene; V was cut back by 6 bases and J by 5 bases. The CDR3 region has the DNA TGCGCCAGCAAAGAGACAGGGGGGAAAACTGAAGCTTTCTTT. As protein: CASKETGGKTEAFF.

The V and J genes are TRBV28 and TRBJ1-2; D might be TRBD1 (6 bases). This CDR3 has 13 amino acids. Trimming took 2 bases from V and 4 from J, leaving 8 bases between them. Germline CDR1 MDHEN, CDR2 SYDVKM. CDR3 residues: CASSLRTAYGYTF. CDR3 nucleotides: TGTGCCAGCAGTTTAAGGACAGCCTATGGCTACACCTTC.

The rearrangement joins TRBV7-8 to TRBJ2-1, with 7 bases matching TRBD2. V gave up 1 base and J gave up 0 bases; unmatched junction bases: 0. This CDR3 comprises 15 residues. Germline CDR1 and CDR2: SGHVS and FQNEAQ. The CDR3 DNA reads TGTGCCAGCAGCTTAGGGGGGGGCTCCTACAATGAGCAGTTCTTC. It specifies CASSLGGGSYNEQFF.

V gene TRBV4-2 combines with J gene TRBJ2-1; 9 bases are a match to TRBD2. The germline V gene encodes CDR1 LGHNA and CDR2 YNFKEQ. Trimming took 1 base from V and 8 from J; bases not matched to a gene: 9. This CDR3 has 16 residues. The CDR3: CASSQVSSSGADEQFF. CDR3 nucleotide sequence: TGTGCCAGCAGCCAAGTTTCGTCTAGCGGGGCCGATGAGCAGTTCTTC.

This clone showed up just once. The V call is TRBV9, the J call TRBJ2-6; D unresolved. Germline CDR1 SGDLS, CDR2 YYNGEE. This CDR3 is 15 amino acids long. V was trimmed by 4 bases and J by 0 bases, leaving 8 bases between them. The CDR3 DNA follows: TGTGCCAGCAGCCTCATGGGCTCTGGGGCCAACGTCCTGACTTTC. Translation: CASSLMGSGANVLTF.

The chain links TRBV5-1 to TRBJ2-7, with TRBD1 matching 9 bases. V dropped 4 bases and J dropped 7; count of bases not matched to a gene: 6. Germline lookup yields CDR1 SGHRS and CDR2 YFSETQ. CDR3 length equals 13 residues. CDR3 sequence: CASSGGQGIEQYF. The CDR3 DNA sequence: TGCGCCAGCAGCGGTGGACAGGGGATTGAGCAGTACTTC.

The gene calls are TRBV19 and TRBJ1-5; 7 positions match TRBD1. CDR3 length: 14 residues. Germline values: CDR1 LNHDA, CDR2 SQIVND (reference sequence). Losses at the gene ends were 6 bases for V and 3 bases for J; bases not matched to a gene: 5. CDR3 in amino acids: CASRPGTVNQPQHF. CDR3 nucleotides: TGTGCCAGTAGGCCCGGGACAGTCAATCAGCCCCAGCATTTT.

This chain uses TRBV2 with TRBJ1-1; D is ambiguous. This CDR3 has 13 residues. Trimming took off 4 bases at V and 1 base at J, with 7 bases between the two ends. Per germline, CDR1 SNHLY and CDR2 FYNNEI. The CDR3 here is CASSVRENTEAFF. The DNA of the CDR3 is TGTGCCAGCAGTGTCAGAGAGAACACTGAAGCTTTCTTT.

The rearrangement uses TRBV5-1 and TRBJ1-6; TRBD1 might be the D (6 bases). V lost 5 bases and J lost 3, with 21 bases in between. Germline-derived CDR1 and CDR2 are SGHRS and YFSETQ. This CDR3 has 18 residues. CDR3 bases: TGCGCCAGCAGTTTATATCAACGACAGGCTAACTATAATTCACCCCTCCACTTT. This encodes CASSLYQRQANYNSPLHF.

J is TRBJ1-1 and V is TRBV6-6; D ambiguous. The CDR3 length is 15 residues. Germline loops: CDR1 MNHNY, CDR2 SVGAGI (reference sequence). Trimming cost V 2 bases and J 2 bases, with 12 bases left between them. CDR3 DNA sequence: TGTGCCAGCAGTTACACCCTCCCAGTTAACACTGAAGCTTTCTTT. It translates to CASSYTLPVNTEAFF.

V gene TRBV4-1 combines with J gene TRBJ2-5, with TRBD2 identical over 14 bases. CDR3 length equals 16 residues. CDR1 and CDR2 (germline): MGHRA, YSYEKL. V lost 4 bases to trimming and J lost 5 bases; unmatched junction nucleotides: 6. DNA for the CDR3: TGCGCCAGCAGCCGCGGACTAGCGGGGGGCGGTGAGACCCAGTACTTC. This gives the protein CASSRGLAGGGETQYF.

The gene calls are TRBV7-2 and TRBJ1-2; tentatively, D is TRBD1 (5 bases). The CDR3 totals 17 residues. V lost 1 base and J lost 0, with 15 bases in between. Germline values: CDR1 SGHTA, CDR2 FQGNSA. CDR3 DNA sequence: TGTGCCAGCAGCTTAGTAACGACGGGACGGACTAACTATGGCTACACCTTC. Protein: CASSLVTTGRTNYGYTF.

The rearrangement uses TRBV6-2 or TRBV6-3 and TRBJ2-7, with D maybe TRBD2 (5 bases). The ends were cut back, 4 bases at V and 7 bases at J, with 14 bases in the middle. Germline loops: CDR1 MNHEY, CDR2 SVGEGT. This CDR3 spans 13 amino acids. CDR3 region: CASSFTRNGEQYF. CDR3 in DNA: TGTGCCAGCAGTTTTACTAGGAATGGGGAGCAGTACTTC.

On this clone itself: Germline and junction disagree at one end, which may indicate a read error. The V call is TRBV3-1 (or the pseudogene TRBV3-2), the J call TRBJ2-1; TRBD2 might be the D (6 bases). The CDR3 runs 14 residues. Looked up from germline, CDR1 is LGHDT and CDR2 is YNNKEL (reference sequence). The CDR3 reads CASSHPSARDSTIF. CDR3 nucleotides: TGTGCCAGCAGCCACCCATCAGCCCGGGACTCAACTATCTTC.

V gene TRBV6-5 combines with J gene TRBJ1-3, with 8 bases aligning to TRBD1. Germline values: CDR1 MNHEY, CDR2 SVGAGI. The CDR3 runs 15 residues. V lost 5 bases and J lost 4; bases outside the gene matches: 7. The CDR3 here is CASSMTGAWGNTIYF. The CDR3 DNA is TGTGCCAGCAGTATGACAGGGGCTTGGGGAAACACCATATATTTT.

This chain uses TRBV7-9 with TRBJ1-1; 8 bases are a match to TRBD1. CDR3 length: 14 residues. V lost 5 bases and J lost 6; bases outside the gene matches: 8. Germline lookup yields CDR1 SEHNR and CDR2 FQNEAQ (reference sequence). The CDR3 DNA reads as TGTGCCAGCAGCATATGGACAGGGCGGGCTGAAGCTTTCTTT. It specifies CASSIWTGRAEAFF. Looking up the rest from reference TRBV7-9 and TRBJ1-1 gives the full variable domain: DTGVSQNPRHKITKRGQNVTFRCDPISEHNRLYWYRQTLGQGPEFLTYFQNEAQLEKSRLLSDRFSAERPKGSFSTLEIQRTEQGDSAMYLCASSIWTGRAEAFFGQGTRLTVV.

The CDR3 DNA follows: TGTGCCAGCAGTTTCCCCCAGGGAAACACCATATATTTT. Protein sequence: CASSFPQGNTIYF. V gene TRBV6-6 combines with J gene TRBJ1-3; D is ambiguous. V dropped 4 bases and J dropped 4 bases, with 8 bases sitting between them. This CDR3 comprises 13 residues. Germline values: CDR1 MNHNY, CDR2 SVGAGI (reference sequence).

CDR3 nucleotide sequence: TGCGCCAGCAGCGGGGAGTACGGTCAGCCCCAGCATTTT. This encodes CASSGEYGQPQHF. This chain joins TRBV5-1 and TRBJ1-5; D gene ambiguous. The CDR3 spans 13 residues. Germline CDR1 and CDR2: SGHRS and YFSETQ. V lost 4 bases to trimming and J lost 6 bases, with 11 bases between them.